In this sample, the clone carrying this T cell receptor (beta chain) turned up a few times. The data belong to a study of cytomegalovirus exposure and HLA in healthy donors. The ends lost 3 bases at V and 5 bases at J; junction bases unmatched: 14. The CDR3 contains 16 residues. CDR1 and CDR2 from the germline V gene are GTSNPN and SVGIG (reference sequence). The PCR used 60 Vbeta and 13 Jbeta primers. Sequencing used immunoSEQ multiplex PCR; TCRdb keeps in-frame clones, though not all of them. The sample yields 130,000 or so clones, over 60% seen once. The gene calls are TRBV30 and TRBJ2-7; 9 bases match TRBD1. This clonotype originated in a female donor in good health and CMV-seropositive. Sequencing was performed on PBMCs. In DNA, the CDR3 is TGTGCCTGGAGGGGACAGGGTTGGGGACACGGCGACGAGCAGTACTTC. Translating gives CAWRGQGWGHGDEQYF. Filled out from reference TRBV30 and TRBJ2-7, the complete variable domain reads SQTIHQWPATLVQPVGSPLSLECTVEGTSNPNLYWYRQAAGRGLQLLFYSVGIGQISSEVPQNLSASRPQDRQFILSSKKLLLSDSGFYLCAWRGQGWGHGDEQYFGPGTRLTVT.